These 25 T cell receptor beta chains came from one sample sequenced in a study of blood T cell repertoires in COVID-19. The repertoire was sequenced with immunoSEQ multiplex PCR; TCRdb's copy has only in-frame clones and lacks some. The sample yields 350,000 to 450,000 clones, around nine tenths seen once. The sequenced material came from peripheral blood. Receptor source: a human donor in a cohort sampled during active COVID-19.

The chain combines TRBV5-8 with TRBJ2-2; 9 nucleotides line up with TRBD2. V was pared by 4 bases and J by 3 bases, with 10 bases of the junction left unmatched. This CDR3 contains 17 residues. Germline-derived CDR1 and CDR2 are SGHTS and YDEGEE. CDR3 DNA sequence: TGTGCCAGCAGCCACTGGGCGGGAGGGCCGCACACCGGGGAGCTGTTTTTT. It yields the protein CASSHWAGGPHTGELFF.

The chain carries TRBV2 and TRBJ2-5; unclear D gene. This CDR3 comprises 14 residues. The germline CDR1 and CDR2 sequences are SNHLY and FYNNEI. V lost 2 bases and J lost 2, with 9 bases in between. This CDR3 is CASSEIRGQETQYF. DNA for the CDR3: TGTGCCAGCAGTGAAATTCGCGGACAAGAGACCCAGTACTTC.

The rearrangement joins TRBV9 to TRBJ2-3; D remains unclear. The germline CDR1 and CDR2 sequences are SGDLS and YYNGEE. Trimming took off 0 bases at V and 2 bases at J, with 13 bases between the two ends. The length of the CDR3 is 16 residues. The CDR3 DNA reads as TGTGCCAGCAGCGTAGGCTTCAGGCGCCACACAGATACGCAGTATTTT. Residues: CASSVGFRRHTDTQYF.

The gene calls are TRBV19 and TRBJ1-5; weak D call: TRBD1 (5 bases). The germline V gene has CDR1 LNHDA and CDR2 SQIVND (reference sequence). V lost 4 bases and J lost 6, with 13 bases in between. The CDR3 loop spans 14 amino acids. The CDR3 region is CASSTSGGAQPQHF. The CDR3 DNA reads TGTGCCAGTAGTACCTCCGGGGGTGCTCAGCCCCAGCATTTT.

V gene TRBV20-1 combines with J gene TRBJ2-1, with TRBD2 matching 15 bases. V gave up 3 bases and J gave up 10 bases; unmatched junction bases: 7. Germline V gene sequence: CDR1 DFQATT, CDR2 SNEGSKA (reference sequence). The CDR3 has 15 residues. In DNA, the CDR3 is TGCAGTGCTAGTCCCCCGGGACTAGCGGGGGGCGAGCAGTTCTTC. Translating it yields CSASPPGLAGGEQFF.

This chain links TRBV10-3 with TRBJ2-1; 9 positions match TRBD1. The V segment lost 4 bases and the J segment 9 bases; nucleotides outside the gene matches: 10. This CDR3 has 15 amino acids. CDR1 is ENHRY, CDR2 SYGVKD, per germline. The CDR3 DNA reads TGTGCCATCAGTGTCTCAGGACAGGGGACTGGTGAGCAGTTCTTC. Its protein product is CAISVSGQGTGEQFF.

V gene TRBV15 combines with J gene TRBJ2-1; D uncertain. The CDR3 sequence is 13 residues long. V gave up 1 base and J gave up 6 bases, with 7 bases separating them. Germline-derived CDR1 and CDR2 are LNHNV and YYDKDF (reference sequence). The CDR3 spells CATSRGPRNEQFF. As DNA, the CDR3 is TGTGCCACCAGCAGAGGTCCTCGCAATGAGCAGTTCTTC.

The chain joins TRBV2 to TRBJ1-5, with TRBD1 identical over 8 bases. This CDR3 has 14 residues. Trimming removed 7 bases from V and 7 bases from J; junction bases left unmatched: 9. Germline CDR1 SNHLY, CDR2 FYNNEI. The CDR3 nucleotides read TGTGCCAGCAATCTCGGACAGGGAAACCAGCCCCAGCATTTT. Translation gives CASNLGQGNQPQHF.

This clone occurred once. The chain carries TRBV7-9 and TRBJ2-2; a weak D match, TRBD1 (5 bases). This CDR3 spans 14 amino acids. V lost 5 bases and J 1 base, leaving 8 bases between the germline ends. Per the germline V gene, CDR1 is SEHNR and CDR2 is FQNEAQ (reference sequence). Written as DNA, the CDR3 is TGTGCCAGCAGCAAAACAGGGAACACCGGGGAGCTGTTTTTT. Its protein product is CASSKTGNTGELFF. The full variable domain, in which reference TRBV7-9 and TRBJ2-2 provide the parts outside the CDR3, is DTGVSQNPRHKITKRGQNVTFRCDPISEHNRLYWYRQTLGQGPEFLTYFQNEAQLEKSRLLSDRFSAERPKGSFSTLEIQRTEQGDSAMYLCASSKTGNTGELFFGEGSRLTVL.

The V call is TRBV2, the J call TRBJ2-7, with TRBD1 matching over 10 bases. Per germline, CDR1 SNHLY and CDR2 FYNNEI. The CDR3 length is 15 residues. Trimming removed 4 bases from V and 4 bases from J; junction bases left unmatched: 7. CDR3 residues: CASSGLGQGPYEQYF. In nucleotides, the CDR3 is TGTGCCAGCAGTGGATTGGGACAGGGGCCTTACGAGCAGTACTTC.

With respect to this clone: Different DNA sequences within this sample yield the same CDR3. The chain links TRBV7-9 to TRBJ1-1, with TRBD1 matching 7 bases. This CDR3 region has 13 residues. Germline V gene sequence: CDR1 SEHNR, CDR2 FQNEAQ (reference sequence). V was pared by 3 bases and J by 4 bases, with 2 bases of the junction left unmatched. CDR3 region: CASSLRTGTEAFF. The CDR3 region has the DNA TGTGCCAGCAGCTTGCGGACAGGCACTGAAGCTTTCTTT.

This clone has a handful of counts. The CDR3 spells CASSQDRASPYNEQFF. CDR3 sequence (DNA): TGTGCCAGCAGCCAAGATAGGGCTAGCCCCTACAATGAGCAGTTCTTC. The rearrangement joins TRBV4-2 to TRBJ2-1; a weak D match, TRBD2 (5 bases). Germline values: CDR1 LGHNA, CDR2 YNFKEQ. Trimming stripped 0 bases from V and 2 bases from J, with 11 bases between. There are 16 residues in the CDR3.

The rearrangement links TRBV25-1 to TRBJ1-3, with D unclear. This CDR3 region has 14 residues. V lost 5 bases to trimming and J lost 0 bases, with 8 bases between them. Germline loops: CDR1 MGHDK, CDR2 SYGVNS. CDR3 sequence: CASSPGFSGNTIYF. CDR3 DNA sequence: TGTGCCAGCAGTCCGGGATTCTCTGGAAACACCATATATTTT. The complete variable domain, with remaining parts taken from reference TRBV25-1 and TRBJ1-3, reads EADIYQTPRYLVIGTGKKITLECSQTMGHDKMYWYQQDPGMELHLIHYSYGVNSTEKGDLSSESTVSRIRTEHFPLTLESARPSHTSQYLCASSPGFSGNTIYFGEGSWLTVV.

The V and J genes are TRBV21-1 and TRBJ2-7; the table gives TRBD1 as D, unverified against the DNA. TRBV21-1 is labeled a pseudogene. The CDR3 spans 17 residues. The CDR3 spells CASSPRQGAGLGYEQYF. In DNA, the CDR3 is TGTGCCAGCAGCCCACGACAGGGGGCGGGCTTGGGCTACGAGCAGTACTTC.

The rearrangement uses TRBV9 and TRBJ1-1; D is ambiguous. Germline loops: CDR1 SGDLS, CDR2 YYNGEE. The CDR3 consists of 13 residues. V was trimmed by 3 bases and J by 4 bases, leaving 10 bases between them. The CDR3 DNA reads as TGTGCCAGCAGCGCGATCGAGCGCACTGAAGCTTTCTTT. Its protein product is CASSAIERTEAFF.

The V and J genes are TRBV5-8 and TRBJ1-6, with D perhaps matching TRBD1 (5 bases). The germline V and J ends were trimmed by 8 bases and 7 bases, with 16 bases remaining between them. Germline V gene lookup returns CDR1 SGHTS and CDR2 YDEGEE. The CDR3 sequence is 14 residues long. The chain's CDR3 is CASRAGVDNSPLHF. In DNA, the CDR3 is TGTGCCAGTCGTGCGGGGGTCGACAATTCACCCCTCCACTTT.

The chain employs TRBV5-1 and TRBJ2-3; possibly TRBD2 for D (5 bases). CDR1 is SGHRS and CDR2 is YFSETQ in the germline V gene. The CDR3 has 16 amino acids. Trimming shortened V by 1 base and J by 5 bases, and 17 bases separated the two germline ends. CDR3 in DNA: TGCGCCAGCAGCTTGCCTTATAACACCGGAGGAGATACGCAGTATTTT. Protein: CASSLPYNTGGDTQYF.

This clone appeared a few times. J is TRBJ1-5 and V is TRBV2; tentative D call: TRBD1 (6 bases). The CDR3 consists of 11 residues. Germline CDR1 and CDR2: SNHLY and FYNNEI. The ends were cut back, 4 bases at V and 9 bases at J, with 7 bases in the middle. CDR3 coding DNA: TGTGCCAGCAGTGCACAGGGGCCCCAGCATTTT. Its protein is CASSAQGPQHF. The full variable domain, with the rest looked up from reference TRBV2 and TRBJ1-5, is EPEVTQTPSHQVTQMGQEVILRCVPISNHLYFYWYRQILGQKVEFLVSFYNNEISEKSEIFDDQFSVERPDGSNFTLKIRSTKLEDSAMYFCASSAQGPQHFGDGTRLSIL.

The genes are TRBV7-2 and TRBJ2-7; D perhaps matches TRBD2 (6 bases). This CDR3 region has 14 residues. Trimming left V 0 bases short and J 2 bases short, with 8 bases between. Germline V gives CDR1 SGHTA, CDR2 FQGNSA. The CDR3 protein is CASSLAGGTYEQYF. CDR3 nucleotide sequence: TGTGCCAGCAGCTTAGCGGGAGGCACCTACGAGCAGTACTTC. The full variable domain, completed using reference TRBV7-2 and TRBJ2-7, is GAGVSQSPSNKVTEKGKDVELRCDPISGHTALYWYRQSLGQGLEFLIYFQGNSAPDKSGLPSDRFSAERTGGSVSTLTIQRTQQEDSAVYLCASSLAGGTYEQYFGPGTRLTVT.

This clone turned up a few times. The chain recombines TRBV6-2 or TRBV6-3 with TRBJ1-1; maybe TRBD1 (5 bases). V shed 6 bases and J shed 5 bases, with 13 bases lying between them. This CDR3 spans 13 amino acids. CDR1 MNHEY and CDR2 SVGEGT come from the germline V gene. CDR3 loop: CASSPWGETEAFF. For the CDR3, the DNA is TGTGCCAGCAGCCCGTGGGGGGAAACTGAAGCTTTCTTT.

The gene calls are TRBV19 and TRBJ2-3; 7 bases fit TRBD1. CDR1 is LNHDA and CDR2 is SQIVND in the germline V gene (reference sequence). This CDR3 spans 14 amino acids. Trimming removed 1 base from V and 7 bases from J; junction bases left unmatched: 5. The CDR3 coding sequence is TGTGCCAGTAGTATAGGGCAGGGGGTGCATACGCAGTATTTT. Protein product: CASSIGQGVHTQYF.

V is TRBV6-6 and J is TRBJ1-3, with 7 positions matching TRBD1. J was trimmed by 4 bases and V by 3 bases; bases with no gene match: 9. CDR1 is MNHNY, CDR2 SVGAGI, per germline (reference sequence). This CDR3 contains 16 residues. In DNA form, the CDR3 reads TGTGCCAGCAGTTATTTCCGGGGGACAGCCGGAAACACCATATATTTT. As protein: CASSYFRGTAGNTIYF.

The rearrangement uses TRBV3-1 (or the pseudogene TRBV3-2) and TRBJ2-1, with TRBD2 matching over 8 bases. V lost 6 bases and J lost 7; bases outside the gene matches: 14. The CDR3 is 16 amino acids. Germline V gene sequence: CDR1 LGHDT, CDR2 YNNKEL (reference sequence). CDR3 sequence (DNA): TGTGCCAGCAGGGCGTTAGCGGGACCGCTGGGAAATGAGCAGTTCTTC. Its protein product is CASRALAGPLGNEQFF.

The CDR3 coding sequence is TGTGCCAGCAGTTTCAAAGATACGCAGTATTTT. This gives the protein CASSFKDTQYF. The V and J genes are TRBV28 and TRBJ2-3; D gene uncertain. The CDR3 is 11 residues long. V lost 3 bases and J lost 5, with 3 bases in between. Per the germline V gene, CDR1 is MDHEN and CDR2 is SYDVKM.

The chain links TRBV3-1 (or the pseudogene TRBV3-2) to TRBJ2-1, with TRBD2 identical over 13 bases. CDR3 length: 15 residues. Germline trimming cut 3 bases from V and 5 bases from J; bases unmatched to any gene: 1. Germline values: CDR1 LGHDT, CDR2 YNNKEL (reference sequence). Here the CDR3 DNA reads TGTGCCAGCAGCCAGACTAGCGGGGGGCACAATGAGCAGTTCTTC. Encoded protein: CASSQTSGGHNEQFF.